Sequencing of this T cell receptor beta chain was carried out in a study of T cells in Graves' hyperthyroidism and ophthalmopathy. The V end was cut by 2 bases, the J end by 1 base, with 9 bases between. This CDR3 is built from 14 residues. Per germline, CDR1 MNHEY and CDR2 SVGEGT. TCR beta CDR3 regions were amplified from RNA transcripts. First-round RT-PCR of the TCR CDR3 relied on the HTBI primer set. Via MiXCR, TCRdb re-called the multiplex PCR reads, giving one row per CDR3 protein. Found here are more than 550,000 distinct CDR3 sequences, around 16% of them singletons; the top ten hold around 16%.

The chain couples TRBV6-2 or TRBV6-3 to TRBJ2-7; possible D gene TRBD1, 6 bases. The sequence came from a man over 45 with Graves' hyperthyroidism. The material sequenced was blood. CDR3 nucleotides: TGTGCCAGCAGTTACACCGGACAGTCCTACGAGCAGTACTTC. Translating gives CASSYTGQSYEQYF.